This T cell receptor beta chain was recorded in a study of T cell responses to AZD1222 COVID-19 vaccine. Trimming at V came to 5 bases and at J to 7 bases, leaving 2 bases not matched to a gene. The CDR3 is 14 amino acids. Germline CDR1 reads KGHDR; CDR2 reads SFDVKD. Study outcomes and limitations: The peak T cell response came first, and repertoires were sampled only after it.

Concerning this clone itself: What it recognizes is unknown.

Sequenced by immunoSEQ multiplex PCR; TCRdb stores in-frame clones only, minus some. The sample consists of 150,000 or so clones, roughly nine tenths of them appearing once. This clonotype originated in an adult in good health. The chain couples TRBV24-1 to TRBJ1-6; 9 nucleotides align to TRBD1. Sequenced material: peripheral blood, taken on day 0 of AZD1222 vaccination. The CDR3 spells CATSGTGANSPLHF. CDR3 nucleotides: TGTGCCACCAGTGGGACAGGGGCCAATTCACCCCTCCACTTT.